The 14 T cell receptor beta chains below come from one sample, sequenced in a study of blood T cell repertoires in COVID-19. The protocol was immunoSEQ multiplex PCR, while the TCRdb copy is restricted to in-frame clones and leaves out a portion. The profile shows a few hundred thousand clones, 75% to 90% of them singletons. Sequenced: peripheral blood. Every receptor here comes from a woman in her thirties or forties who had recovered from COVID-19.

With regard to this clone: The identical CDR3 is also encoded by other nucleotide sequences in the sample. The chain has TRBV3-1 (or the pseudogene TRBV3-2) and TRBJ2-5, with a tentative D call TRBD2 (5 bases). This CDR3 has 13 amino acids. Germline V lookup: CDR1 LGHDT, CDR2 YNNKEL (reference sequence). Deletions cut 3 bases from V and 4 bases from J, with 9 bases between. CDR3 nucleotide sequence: TGTGCCAGCAGCCAGGAAGGAGGAGAGACCCAGTACTTC. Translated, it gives CASSQEGGETQYF.

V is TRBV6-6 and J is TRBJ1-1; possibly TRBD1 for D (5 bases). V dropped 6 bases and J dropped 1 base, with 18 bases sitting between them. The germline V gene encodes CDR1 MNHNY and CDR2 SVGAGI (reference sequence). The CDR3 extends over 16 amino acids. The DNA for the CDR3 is TGTGCCAGCAGCTCTCAATCTCAGGGATGGAACACTGAAGCTTTCTTT. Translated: CASSSQSQGWNTEAFF.

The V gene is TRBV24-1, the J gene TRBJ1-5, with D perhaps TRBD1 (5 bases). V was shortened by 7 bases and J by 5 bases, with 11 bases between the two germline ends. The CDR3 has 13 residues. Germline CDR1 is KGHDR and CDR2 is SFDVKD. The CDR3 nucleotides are TGTGCCACCAGCGGACAAGACTATCAGCCCCAGCATTTT. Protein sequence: CATSGQDYQPQHF.

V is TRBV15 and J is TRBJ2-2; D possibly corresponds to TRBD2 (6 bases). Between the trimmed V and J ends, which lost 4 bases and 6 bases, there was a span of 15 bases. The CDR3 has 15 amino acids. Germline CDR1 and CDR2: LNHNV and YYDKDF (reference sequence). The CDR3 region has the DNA TGTGCCACCAGCACCGGAGGGGTCCGGGCCGGGGAGCTGTTTTTT. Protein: CATSTGGVRAGELFF.

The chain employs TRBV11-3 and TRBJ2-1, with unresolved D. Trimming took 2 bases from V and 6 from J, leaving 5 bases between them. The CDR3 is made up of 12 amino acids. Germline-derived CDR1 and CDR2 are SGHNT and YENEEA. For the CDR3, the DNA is TGTGCCAGCAGCTTAACGCGCAATGAGCAGTTCTTC. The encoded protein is CASSLTRNEQFF.

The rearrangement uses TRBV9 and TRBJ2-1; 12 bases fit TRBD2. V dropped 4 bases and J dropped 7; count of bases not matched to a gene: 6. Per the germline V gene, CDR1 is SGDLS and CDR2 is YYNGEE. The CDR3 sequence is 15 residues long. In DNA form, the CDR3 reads TGTGCCAGCAGCTTGTCTAGCGGGAGGGGGAATGAGCAGTTCTTC. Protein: CASSLSSGRGNEQFF. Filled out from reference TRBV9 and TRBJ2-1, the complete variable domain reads DSGVTQTPKHLITATGQRVTLRCSPRSGDLSVYWYQQSLDQGLQFLIQYYNGEERAKGNILERFSAQQFPDLHSELNLSSLELGDSALYFCASSLSSGRGNEQFFGPGTRLTVL.

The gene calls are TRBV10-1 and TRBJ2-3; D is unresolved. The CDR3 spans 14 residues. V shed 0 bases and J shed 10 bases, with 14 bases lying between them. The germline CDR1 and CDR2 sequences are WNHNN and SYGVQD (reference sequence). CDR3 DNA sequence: TGCGCCAGCAGTGAGTCCCCCCGAGTGTATCCGCAGTATTTT. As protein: CASSESPRVYPQYF.

CDR3 sequence reads: CASRGTAGTWPQETQYF. CDR3 coding DNA: TGTGCCAGCAGGGGGACGGCCGGGACTTGGCCGCAAGAGACCCAGTACTTC. The V and J genes are TRBV7-6 and TRBJ2-5, with a weak D call TRBD2 (6 bases). The germline V gene has CDR1 SGHVS and CDR2 FNYEAQ. This CDR3 contains 17 residues. V dropped 6 bases and J dropped 2 bases, with 22 bases sitting between them.

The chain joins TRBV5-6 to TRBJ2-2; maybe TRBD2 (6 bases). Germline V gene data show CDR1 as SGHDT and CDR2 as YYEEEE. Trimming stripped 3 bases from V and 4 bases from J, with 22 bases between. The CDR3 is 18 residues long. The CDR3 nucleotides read TGTGCCAGCAGCTCCACGGGGATAGCGGCAATCGGCACCGGGGAGCTGTTTTTT. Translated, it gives CASSSTGIAAIGTGELFF.

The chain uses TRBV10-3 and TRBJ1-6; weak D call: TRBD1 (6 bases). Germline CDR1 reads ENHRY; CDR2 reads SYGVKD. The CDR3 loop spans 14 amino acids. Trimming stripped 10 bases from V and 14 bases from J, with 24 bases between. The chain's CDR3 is CATLGTLEGDTLHF. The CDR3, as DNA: TGTGCCACACTCGGGACCCTAGAGGGGGATACCCTCCACTTT.

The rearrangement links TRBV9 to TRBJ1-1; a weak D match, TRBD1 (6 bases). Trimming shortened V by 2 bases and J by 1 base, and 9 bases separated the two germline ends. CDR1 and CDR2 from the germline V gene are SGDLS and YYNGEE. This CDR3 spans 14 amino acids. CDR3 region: CASSVEDRNTEAFF. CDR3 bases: TGTGCCAGCAGCGTGGAGGACAGGAACACTGAAGCTTTCTTT.

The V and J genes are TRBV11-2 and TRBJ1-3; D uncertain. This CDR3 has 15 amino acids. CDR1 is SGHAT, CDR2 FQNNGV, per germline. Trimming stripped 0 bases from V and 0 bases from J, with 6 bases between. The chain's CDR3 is CASSLEVSSGNTIYF. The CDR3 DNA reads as TGTGCCAGCAGCTTAGAGGTTAGCTCTGGAAACACCATATATTTT.

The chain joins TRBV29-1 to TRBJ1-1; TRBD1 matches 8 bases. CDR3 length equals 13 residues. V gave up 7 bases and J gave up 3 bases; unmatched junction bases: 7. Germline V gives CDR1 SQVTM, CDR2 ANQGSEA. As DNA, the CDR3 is TGCAGCGCCCGGACAGGGTTTGACACTGAAGCTTTCTTT. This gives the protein CSARTGFDTEAFF.

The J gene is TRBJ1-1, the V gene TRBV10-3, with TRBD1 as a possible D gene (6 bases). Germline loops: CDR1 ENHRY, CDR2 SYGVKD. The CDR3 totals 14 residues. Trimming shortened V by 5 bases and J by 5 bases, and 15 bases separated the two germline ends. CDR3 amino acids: CAISPTGFGTEAFF. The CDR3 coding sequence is TGTGCCATCAGTCCTACAGGGTTTGGGACTGAAGCTTTCTTT.